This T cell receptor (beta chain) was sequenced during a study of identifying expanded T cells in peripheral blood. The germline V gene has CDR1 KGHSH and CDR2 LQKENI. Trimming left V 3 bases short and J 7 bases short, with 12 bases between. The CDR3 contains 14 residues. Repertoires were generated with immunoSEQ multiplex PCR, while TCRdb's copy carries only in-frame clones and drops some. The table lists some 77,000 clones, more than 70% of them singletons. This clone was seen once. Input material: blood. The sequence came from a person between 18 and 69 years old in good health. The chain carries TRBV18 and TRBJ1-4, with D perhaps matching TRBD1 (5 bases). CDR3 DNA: TGTGCCAGCTCACCTCAGGGTTACGGTGAAAAACTGTTTTTT. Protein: CASSPQGYGEKLFF.